This TCR beta chain was documented in a study of shared clonotypes between healthy human individuals (dated by TCRdb to about 2020). Turning to the overall study: The cohort comprised a couple of women and a few men aged 18 to 49 years. Each donor's leukapheresis produced roughly between roughly 0.85 and 10 billion PBMCs. For each donor, three plates each were used for CD4 naive and CD4 memory, two plates were used for CD8 naive, and one plate was used for CD8 memory. To increase sequencing depth and limit assay-specific biases, TCR repertoire library preparation and sequencing were carried out by different laboratories using diverse techniques. To estimate repertoire size and how much clonotypes are shared between individuals, the study performed deep sequencing of blood TCR repertoires from roughly five healthy adults. The research as a whole found: Naive subsets generally had larger estimated clonotype richness than memory subsets. Across a few donors, about 5% of naive CD4, roughly 3.3% of naive CD8, about 2% of memory CD4, and 0.3% to 0.45% of memory CD8 clonotypes were shared. Pairwise subsampling indicated that sequencing depth was expected to affect the degree of clonotype sharing among donors. Sampling was restricted to blood, and TCR repertoires in tissues likely differ from the TCR repertoires found in blood. Even with the large sequencing depth, rarefaction of the sorted-subset datasets indicated that sequencing was incomplete. Because the study included only a small number of donors, the genetic and exposure-history diversity represented was limited. Higher generation probabilities were observed for clonotypes shared by all four sorted-subset donors than for non-shared clonotypes.

Using the deep immunoSEQ assay, TCR CDR3 regions were amplified from genomic DNA by multiplex PCR. Extracted genomic DNA from each cell subset was spread evenly across all wells of several immunoSEQ 96-well plates, with each plate serving as a replicate. For sorted subsets, roughly 200 ng genomic DNA, equal to about 30,000 T cell genomes, was loaded into each replicate PCR. The purified libraries were quantified using a Qubit 3.0 fluorometer, sized with a Bioanalyzer 2100, and then quantified again using the KAPA Library Quantification kit. A separate single-read 150-cycle Illumina NextSeq 550 flow cell was used to sequence each immunoSEQ 96-well plate. On the authors' methods: Because only junctional sequences without quality scores were contained in the immunoSEQ output, filtering matching that applied to full-length reads could not be performed. To assign V/J genes and CDR3, sequences were annotated against IMGT germline references using PyIR, a Python wrapper for IgBLAST v1.9. Reads were filtered out if the reads had weak V/J assignments (E-value above 1e-6), no CDR3, stop codons, out-of-frame junctions, or ambiguous translated residues. A V3J clonotype was defined by an identical inferred V gene, J gene, and CDR3 amino acid sequence. Percentage overlap between repertoires was calculated by dividing the number of shared unique clonotypes by the size of the smaller repertoire. RTK rarefaction, the Chao1 estimator, and Recon v2.1 estimates of unobserved clonotypes were used to assess repertoire richness. OLGA was used to compute generation probabilities for all TCRbeta clonotypes that the gDNA method yielded from several donors. Not all clones reach the TCRdb copy of this immuneACCESS table, which keeps in-frame sequences only. Checked studies attribute under half of the gap to unresolved V genes and leave the rest unexplained. Clone size and the V and J calls come from that table; the DNA yielded D and trimming. This sample is represented by 850,000 to 1,200,000 clones; 65% to 75% of them were singletons. Nearly 1.5% of the sample is held by the ten biggest clonotypes.

The donors were healthy, HIV-negative adults with no recently reported acute infections or vaccinations. All donors were Caucasian adults living in Nashville, Tennessee, USA. Magnetic negative selection was used to enrich CD4+ T cells, after which naive cells were positively selected on CD45RA and the negative fraction became the memory subset. After blood collection by leukapheresis, PBMCs were isolated using Ficoll-Histopaque density gradient centrifugation and then cryopreserved in the vapor phase of liquid nitrogen. Analytical flow cytometry was used to check the purity and quantity of each magnetically sorted T cell population. Each sorted fraction had its genomic DNA isolated and then quantified by UV absorbance on a Nanodrop 2000c. As to this clone: It has no known antigen specificity. No much larger clone exists at a distance of one base, and base qualities are not known.

The CDR3 sequence holds 17 residues, the cysteine and phenylalanine included. The retained sequence is limited to the CDR3, 51 bases, with the frame set at the first base. The germline V gene supplies CDR1 SGHRS and CDR2 YFSETQ. Trimming at the junction amounts to 0 bases on V and 2 bases on J, and the germline ends lie 16 bases apart. This receptor chain uses TRBV5-1 and TRBJ2-3, and perhaps TRBD1 as D gene, on 7 matching bases. What was sequenced was memory CD4+ T cells sorted from blood. Taken with the paper, the label for cell subset or site translates to: CD45RA-negative fraction. The receptor was derived from a man aged 18 to 35 in good health. In nucleotide form, the sequence is TGCGCCAGCAGCTTGGCAGGGGGTAGCGGCTCCACAGATACGCAGTATTTT. Protein translation: CASSLAGGSGSTDTQYF.